This TCR beta chain was captured in a study of blood T cells in healthy people across ages. This CDR3 is 15 amino acids long. CDR1 is MNHEY, CDR2 SMNVEV, per germline (reference sequence). In its sample, this clonotype was seen once. One base away lies a much larger clone, so this may be a sequencing read error. It was with a sample-barcoded 5' primer and a J-beta primer mix that a second PCR of about 7 to 12 cycles was run. TCRdb reprocessed the 5' RACE reads via MiXCR and lists one record per CDR3 protein. The table records fewer than 2,000,000 distinct CDR3 sequences, about 35% of them present only once.

This receptor was obtained from a woman in her 30s in good health. The material sequenced was blood. The chain is built from TRBV27 and TRBJ1-3; D perhaps matches TRBD1 (6 bases). CDR3 loop: CASRPGASSGNTVYF. CDR3 nucleotide sequence: TGTGCCAGCAGGCCGGGGGCTTCCTCTGGAAACACCGTATATTTT.